Below, one T cell receptor beta chain is given with its context. This entry belongs to a study of blood T cell repertoires in COVID-19. Study-wide context: Recovery meant two consecutive negative NP/OP PCR tests, professional clearance, or resolved symptoms. Acute-phase and convalescent COVID-19 samples originated in the United States, Italy and Spain.

TCRdb's table, derived via immunoSEQ multiplex PCR, lists solely in-frame clones and lacks some. This table holds 300,000 to 450,000 clones, 87% found once. Individuals aged roughly 18 to 95 years were recruited from approximately 22 US areas. The ends were cut back, 5 bases at V and 0 bases at J, with 10 bases in the middle. This CDR3 region has 14 residues. CDR1 MRHNA and CDR2 SNTAGT come from the germline V gene. Material: PBMCs or T cells enriched from blood (not recorded which). V is TRBV6-4 and J is TRBJ1-1; the D gene is possibly TRBD1 (5 bases). The TCR originated in a man between 40 and 49 years old in a cohort exposed to, infected with or recovered from COVID-19 (not recorded which). CDR3 coding DNA: TGTGCCAGCAGTCCCGGGGGGGTGAACACTGAAGCTTTCTTT. It encodes CASSPGGVNTEAFF.